Presented here are 32 T cell receptor beta chains from one specimen sequenced in a study of vaccination effects on CD4 cells after COVID-19 (dated by TCRdb to the early 2020s). No antigen has been assigned to these receptors. To identify antigen-specific CD4+ T cell clonotypes by their expansion, the ViraFEST assay first stimulated PBMC with viral peptide pools and then applied TCR sequencing. After around ten days of culture, CD4+ T cells were isolated with the EasySep CD4+ T cell isolation kit. PCR-confirmed SARS-CoV-2 infection had occurred in convalescent patients between March and December 2020, before the Alpha, Beta and Delta variants emerged in the United States. Each participant received two doses of an mRNA SARS-CoV-2 vaccine, either BNT162b2 or mRNA-1273. Preparation of the library involved the immunoSEQ multiplex PCR assay. This is the immuneACCESS table as TCRdb keeps it, with only in-frame sequences that have V and J called. A part of the clones is gone; compared with another copy, unresolved V genes explain less than half, and the rest is unexplained. This sample has about 14,000 clones in its table, and just under 75% of those were observed once. Roughly 31% of the sample rests with the top ten.

Sequenced material: CD4+ T cells from PBMCs cultured with HCoV-NL63 spike peptides, taken after COVID-19 vaccination. The intended sense of this specimen's cell subset or site label: HCoV-NL63 spike overlapping peptide pool stimulation. The receptors shown here come from a human donor who had a prior SARS-CoV-2 infection.

The chain joins TRBV27 to TRBJ1-6; unclear D gene. CDR1 is MNHEY and CDR2 is SMNVEV in the germline V gene (reference sequence). The CDR3 runs to 13 residues. Between the trimmed V and J ends, which lost 3 bases and 4 bases, there was a span of 4 bases. The CDR3 reads CASSFGYNSPLHF. The CDR3 region has the DNA TGTGCCAGCAGTTTTGGGTATAATTCACCCCTCCACTTT.

The chain joins TRBV7-9 to TRBJ2-1; 7 nucleotides align to TRBD2. The germline gives CDR1 SEHNR, CDR2 FQNEAQ (reference sequence). Trimming cost V 7 bases and J 2 bases; bases outside gene matches: 5. The CDR3 extends over 14 amino acids. Here the CDR3 DNA reads TGTGCCAGCACCGAGCGGGACCCCTACAATGAGCAGTTCTTC. Translation gives CASTERDPYNEQFF.

This clone came up a few times. This chain links TRBV18 with TRBJ2-1; TRBD1 agrees at 7 bases. This CDR3 has 16 residues. V lost 1 base to trimming and J lost 3 bases; unmatched junction nucleotides: 6. Germline assignment: CDR1 KGHSH and CDR2 LQKENI. The DNA of the CDR3 is TGTGCCAGCTCACCACTAATCACAGGGGTCTACAATGAGCAGTTCTTC. Translation gives CASSPLITGVYNEQFF.

There are a few counts of this clone. The V and J genes are TRBV9 and TRBJ2-7; 9 bases agree with TRBD1. The J segment lost 4 bases and the V segment lost 3 bases, leaving 8 bases of the junction unmatched. CDR3 size: 15 residues. Germline V gene sequence: CDR1 SGDLS, CDR2 YYNGEE. CDR3 amino acids: CASSASGTGIYEQYF. The CDR3 DNA sequence: TGTGCCAGCAGCGCATCCGGGACAGGGATTTACGAGCAGTACTTC.

In nucleotides, the CDR3 is TGTGCCATCGGCGATACATACGAGCAGTACTTC. Translated: CAIGDTYEQYF. This rearrangement joins TRBV10-3 to TRBJ2-7; D unclear. This CDR3 region has 11 residues. Looked up from germline, CDR1 is ENHRY and CDR2 is SYGVKD. Deletions cut 8 bases from V and 4 bases from J, with 9 bases between.

This chain joins TRBV6-6 and TRBJ1-1; no reliable D call. Trimming stripped 6 bases from V and 1 base from J, with 15 bases between. The CDR3 has 15 residues. The germline gives CDR1 MNHNY, CDR2 SVGAGI (reference sequence). CDR3 nucleotides: TGTGCCAGCAGCCCCGGCGGAGCGTCGAACACTGAAGCTTTCTTT. Amino acid sequence: CASSPGGASNTEAFF.

The rearrangement links TRBV4-2 to TRBJ2-3; 8 nucleotides agree with TRBD2. J was trimmed by 0 bases and V by 7 bases; bases with no gene match: 12. Germline-derived CDR1 and CDR2 are LGHNA and YNFKEQ. The CDR3 is 17 amino acids. This chain's CDR3 is CASNRRAASGSTDTQYF. The CDR3 DNA sequence: TGTGCCAGCAACCGCAGGGCGGCTAGCGGGAGCACAGATACGCAGTATTTT.

The CDR3 DNA is TGTGCCAGCAGCTTGGAGAGGGGATCTGGGGAGACCCAGTACTTC. Translation gives CASSLERGSGETQYF. This sequence joins TRBV5-4 and TRBJ2-5; possibly TRBD1 or TRBD2 for D (5 bases each). Germline V gene sequence: CDR1 SGHNT, CDR2 YYREEE (reference sequence). The CDR3 has 15 amino acids. Trimming removed 0 bases from V and 5 bases from J, with 14 bases in between.

This clone was recorded only once. J is TRBJ1-1 and V is TRBV5-1, with a tentative D call TRBD1 (6 bases). CDR1 is SGHRS and CDR2 is YFSETQ in the germline V gene. The CDR3 sequence is 13 residues long. V lost 4 bases and J 1 base, leaving 8 bases between the germline ends. The CDR3 protein is CASSPGQNTEAFF. The CDR3 DNA follows: TGCGCCAGCAGCCCGGGACAGAACACTGAAGCTTTCTTT.

The V call is TRBV7-3, the J call TRBJ1-5; TRBD1 is a possible D gene (6 bases). This CDR3 is built from 13 residues. V lost 2 bases and J lost 8, with 10 bases in between. CDR1 SGHTA and CDR2 FQGTGA come from the germline V gene. CDR3 sequence reads: CASSLVGGEPQHF. CDR3 in DNA: TGTGCCAGCAGCTTAGTAGGGGGGGAGCCCCAGCATTTT.

This clone was recorded a few times. This chain connects TRBV4-3 to TRBJ2-7; TRBD2 might be the D (5 bases). Germline V gene sequence: CDR1 LGHNA, CDR2 YSLEER. V lost 4 bases and J lost 3, with 13 bases in between. The CDR3 covers 14 residues. CDR3 nucleotides: TGCGCCAGCAGCCGGTGGGCGGGTTACTACGAGCAGTACTTC. Protein: CASSRWAGYYEQYF.

The chain uses TRBV5-6 and TRBJ1-1; the D gene is possibly TRBD1 (6 bases). This CDR3 comprises 12 residues. V was pared by 2 bases and J by 10 bases, with 12 bases between. Germline V gene data show CDR1 as SGHDT and CDR2 as YYEEEE. CDR3 region: CASSFRDTTAFF. The CDR3 DNA follows: TGTGCCAGCAGCTTCCGGGACACGACAGCTTTCTTT.

This clone was picked up a small number of times. The chain uses TRBV27 and TRBJ2-7; D unclear. The CDR3 covers 12 residues. CDR1 and CDR2 from the germline V gene are MNHEY and SMNVEV (reference sequence). Trimming stripped 3 bases from V and 6 bases from J, with 9 bases between. DNA for the CDR3: TGTGCCAGCAGTTTGCCCTCTCCCGAGCAGTACTTC. Amino acids: CASSLPSPEQYF.

The chain joins TRBV12-3 or TRBV12-4 to TRBJ2-3, with D perhaps TRBD1 (6 bases). V lost 7 bases and J 4 bases, leaving 12 bases between the germline ends. This CDR3 region has 13 residues. CDR3 in amino acids: CASTTTGADTQYF. CDR3 in DNA: TGTGCCAGCACCACGACAGGAGCAGATACGCAGTATTTT.

This rearrangement joins TRBV7-9 to TRBJ2-3; 13 bases agree with TRBD2. The CDR3 consists of 15 residues. V gave up 1 base and J gave up 11 bases; unmatched junction bases: 6. From germline, CDR1 is SEHNR and CDR2 FQNEAQ (reference sequence). CDR3 region: CASSLGTSGGRWQYF. CDR3 nucleotide sequence: TGTGCCAGCAGCTTAGGGACTAGCGGGGGAAGGTGGCAGTATTTT.

The chain recombines TRBV7-2 with TRBJ1-2; D gene ambiguous. Germline V CDR1 and CDR2: SGHTA, FQGNSA. Trimming cost V 0 bases and J 8 bases, with 10 bases left between them. The CDR3 is 13 amino acids. CDR3 in amino acids: CASSLASAGGYTF. CDR3 in DNA: TGTGCCAGCAGCTTAGCCTCAGCGGGAGGCTACACCTTC.

The chain recombines TRBV9 with TRBJ2-1; TRBD2 agrees at 10 bases. CDR1 is SGDLS, CDR2 YYNGEE, per germline. CDR3 length equals 18 residues. V lost 0 bases to trimming and J lost 4 bases; unmatched junction nucleotides: 10. The CDR3 reads CASSVDEWASGGYNEQFF. In DNA form, the CDR3 reads TGTGCCAGCAGCGTAGATGAGTGGGCTAGCGGGGGTTACAATGAGCAGTTCTTC.

The table lists this clone with a few counts. The chain carries TRBV19 and TRBJ2-2, with 8 bases aligning to TRBD1. V was pared by 6 bases and J by 3 bases, with 6 bases of the junction left unmatched. The CDR3 spans 15 residues. Germline lookup yields CDR1 LNHDA and CDR2 SQIVND (reference sequence). The CDR3 sequence is CASRTRGLDTGELFF. The CDR3 DNA follows: TGTGCCAGTAGAACCAGGGGGCTCGACACCGGGGAGCTGTTTTTT.

In its sample, this clone was seen a few times. The J gene is TRBJ2-1, the V gene TRBV6-4, with D maybe TRBD2 (5 bases). Trimming took 8 bases from V and 9 from J, leaving 20 bases between them. CDR1 is MRHNA, CDR2 SNTAGT, per germline. The CDR3 extends over 14 amino acids. CDR3 sequence: CASRREHSLGEQFF. The CDR3 DNA follows: TGTGCCAGCCGTCGGGAACACTCCCTGGGTGAGCAGTTCTTC.

The rearrangement uses TRBV5-8 and TRBJ2-3; D not certain. CDR1 and CDR2 (germline): SGHTS, YDEGEE. With 5 bases removed from V and 6 bases from J, the gap between germline ends came to 7 bases. The CDR3 has 11 amino acids. CDR3 DNA: TGTGCCAGCAGGGGAACGGATACGCAGTATTTT. Amino acid sequence: CASRGTDTQYF.

This clone occurred a few times. The chain employs TRBV27 and TRBJ1-2, with a tentative D call TRBD1 (5 bases). The length of the CDR3 is 14 residues. CDR1 MNHEY and CDR2 SMNVEV come from the germline V gene (reference sequence). Trimming removed 5 bases at V and 4 bases at J, with 14 bases between. The CDR3 here is CASSRGGLPYGYTF. As DNA, the CDR3 is TGTGCCAGCAGTCGGGGGGGACTGCCCTATGGCTACACCTTC.

This clone has a handful of counts. Germline is not matched at one junction end, which may reflect a read error. The chain is built from TRBV7-7 and TRBJ2-3; maybe TRBD2 (5 bases). This CDR3 is built from 15 residues. CDR1 and CDR2 (germline): SSHAT, FNYEAQ (reference sequence). CDR3 amino acids: CASSFGNSVTDTQYF. CDR3 in DNA: TGTGCTAGCAGCTTCGGGAATAGCGTCACAGATACGCAGTATTTT.

The CDR3 DNA is TGTGCCAGCAGTTATAGGTCTCGGCTTCAGCCCCAGCATTTT. As protein: CASSYRSRLQPQHF. V gene TRBV6-2 or TRBV6-3 combines with J gene TRBJ1-5; D gene uncertain. V lost 3 bases and J 6 bases, leaving 12 bases between the germline ends. This CDR3 is built from 14 residues. The germline V gene has CDR1 MNHEY and CDR2 SVGEGT.

This clone was picked up one time. This sequence joins TRBV15 and TRBJ2-5; 12 bases map to TRBD2. Germline CDR1 reads LNHNV; CDR2 reads YYDKDF (reference sequence). With V trimmed by 2 bases and J by 4 bases, 2 bases remained unmatched. This CDR3 is 15 amino acids long. The CDR3 coding sequence is TGTGCCACCAGCAGACTAGCGGGAGGGCCAGAGACCCAGTACTTC. This translates into CATSRLAGGPETQYF.

The chain carries TRBV6-5 and TRBJ2-5; 8 bases are shared with TRBD2. Germline trimming cut 6 bases from V and 6 bases from J; bases unmatched to any gene: 9. Germline V gives CDR1 MNHEY, CDR2 SVGAGI. CDR3 length: 14 amino acids. CDR3 bases: TGTGCCAGCAGCAACCGGGGGGGTCCAAAGACCCAGTACTTC. It translates to CASSNRGGPKTQYF.

The genes are TRBV2 and TRBJ2-3; 7 positions agree with TRBD1. Germline CDR1 reads SNHLY; CDR2 reads FYNNEI. The CDR3 covers 15 residues. Trimming cost V 4 bases and J 1 base; bases outside gene matches: 5. This chain's CDR3 is CASSGPGQGTDTQYF. The DNA for the CDR3 is TGTGCCAGCAGTGGGCCTGGACAGGGCACAGATACGCAGTATTTT. The whole variable domain, filled in from reference TRBV2 and TRBJ2-3, reads EPEVTQTPSHQVTQMGQEVILRCVPISNHLYFYWYRQILGQKVEFLVSFYNNEISEKSEIFDDQFSVERPDGSNFTLKIRSTKLEDSAMYFCASSGPGQGTDTQYFGPGTRLTVL.

The V and J genes are TRBV4-1 and TRBJ2-3, with a tentative D call TRBD1 (6 bases). V gave up 1 base and J gave up 5 bases, with 13 bases separating them. There are 15 residues in the CDR3. Looked up from germline, CDR1 is MGHRA and CDR2 is YSYEKL. The CDR3 region has the DNA TGCGCCAGCAGCCAAGGACTAATACAGGGAGATACGCAGTATTTT. As protein: CASSQGLIQGDTQYF.

By sample fraction, this clone is medium-sized. This rearrangement joins TRBV10-3 to TRBJ1-1; no reliable D call. V shed 11 bases and J shed 6 bases, with 13 bases lying between them. The CDR3 is made up of 11 amino acids. Germline V gene sequence: CDR1 ENHRY, CDR2 SYGVKD. Here the CDR3 reads CAARRDAEAFF. In DNA form, the CDR3 reads TGTGCCGCTCGGCGAGATGCTGAAGCTTTCTTT.

The V call is TRBV18, the J call TRBJ1-5; possibly TRBD1 for D (6 bases). CDR1 KGHSH and CDR2 LQKENI come from the germline V gene. This CDR3 has 17 amino acids. The V and J ends lost 3 bases and 0 bases respectively, with 15 bases between them. The CDR3 loop reads CASSPTRTVYSNQPQHF. The DNA of the CDR3 is TGTGCCAGCTCACCGACTAGGACAGTTTATAGCAATCAGCCCCAGCATTTT.

The genes are TRBV18 and TRBJ2-1, with 10 bases identical to TRBD2. Germline V gene lookup returns CDR1 KGHSH and CDR2 LQKENI. This CDR3 has 17 amino acids. The V gene end was trimmed by 3 bases and the J gene end by 4 bases; junction bases not matched to a gene: 9. CDR3 DNA: TGTGCCAGCTCACCGCGAGGGGTAGCGGGAGGATACAATGAGCAGTTCTTC. Amino acids: CASSPRGVAGGYNEQFF.

The V call is TRBV4-3, the J call TRBJ1-2; the D is unclear. V lost 4 bases to trimming and J lost 6 bases, with 15 bases between them. The CDR3 spans 14 residues. The germline V gene encodes CDR1 LGHNA and CDR2 YSLEER. The CDR3 region has the DNA TGCGCCAGCAGCCCCATTCGGGTGACGGATGGCTACACCTTC. Its translation: CASSPIRVTDGYTF.

The J gene is TRBJ1-3, the V gene TRBV6-5; no clear D. Germline V gives CDR1 MNHEY, CDR2 SVGAGI. The CDR3 length is 14 residues. The V gene lost 2 bases and the J gene lost 2 bases, with 7 bases spanning the gap. The CDR3 loop is CASSYRHPGNTIYF. CDR3 nucleotides: TGTGCCAGCAGTTACAGACATCCTGGAAACACCATATATTTT.